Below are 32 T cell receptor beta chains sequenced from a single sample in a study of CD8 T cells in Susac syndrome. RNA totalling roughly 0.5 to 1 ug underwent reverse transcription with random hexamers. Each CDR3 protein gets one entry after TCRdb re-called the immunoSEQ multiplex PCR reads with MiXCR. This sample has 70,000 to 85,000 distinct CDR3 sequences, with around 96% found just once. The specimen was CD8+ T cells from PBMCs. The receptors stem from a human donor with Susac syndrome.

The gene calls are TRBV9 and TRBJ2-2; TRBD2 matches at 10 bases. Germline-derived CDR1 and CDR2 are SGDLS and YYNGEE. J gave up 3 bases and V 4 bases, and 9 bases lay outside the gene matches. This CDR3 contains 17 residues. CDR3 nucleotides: TGTGCCAGCAGCCCATATAGCGGGAGGCCCCACACCGGGGAGCTGTTTTTT. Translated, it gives CASSPYSGRPHTGELFF.

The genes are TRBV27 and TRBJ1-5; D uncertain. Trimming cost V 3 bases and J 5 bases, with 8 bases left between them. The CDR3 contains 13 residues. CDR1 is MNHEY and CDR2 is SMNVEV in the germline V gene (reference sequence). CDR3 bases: TGTGCCAGCAGTTTTAGACAAGATCAGCCCCAGCATTTT. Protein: CASSFRQDQPQHF.

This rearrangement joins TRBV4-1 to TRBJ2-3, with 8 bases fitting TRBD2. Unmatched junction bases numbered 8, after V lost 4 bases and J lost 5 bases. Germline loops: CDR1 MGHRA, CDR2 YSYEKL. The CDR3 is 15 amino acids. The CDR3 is CASSLGGLAGDTQYF. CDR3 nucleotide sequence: TGCGCCAGCAGCCTCGGGGGGCTAGCGGGAGATACGCAGTATTTT.

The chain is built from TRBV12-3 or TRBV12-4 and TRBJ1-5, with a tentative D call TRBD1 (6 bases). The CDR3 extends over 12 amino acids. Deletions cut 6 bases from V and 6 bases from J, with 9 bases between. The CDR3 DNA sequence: TGTGCCAGCAGCCCGACAGGTCAGCCCCAGCATTTT. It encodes CASSPTGQPQHF.

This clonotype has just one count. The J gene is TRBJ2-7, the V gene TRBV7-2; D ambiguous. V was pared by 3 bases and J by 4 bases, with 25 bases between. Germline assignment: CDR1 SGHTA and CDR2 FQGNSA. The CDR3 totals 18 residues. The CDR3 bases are TGTGCCAGCAGCTTTAGCCCAATATTTTTTCCCGGCAAATACGAGCAGTACGTC. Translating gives CASSFSPIFFPGKYEQYV.

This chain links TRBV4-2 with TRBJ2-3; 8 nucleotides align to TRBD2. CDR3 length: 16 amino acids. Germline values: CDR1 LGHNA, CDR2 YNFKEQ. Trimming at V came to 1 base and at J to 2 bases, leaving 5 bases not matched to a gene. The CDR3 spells CASSQAPSGHTDTQYF. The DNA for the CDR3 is TGTGCCAGCAGCCAAGCTCCTAGCGGGCACACAGATACGCAGTATTTT.

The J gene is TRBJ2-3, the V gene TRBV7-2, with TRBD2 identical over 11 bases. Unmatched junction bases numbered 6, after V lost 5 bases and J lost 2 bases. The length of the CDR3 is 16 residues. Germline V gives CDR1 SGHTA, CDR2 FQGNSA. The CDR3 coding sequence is TGTGCCAGCAGCCCGGGACTAGCGGATCTCACAGATACGCAGTATTTT. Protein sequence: CASSPGLADLTDTQYF.

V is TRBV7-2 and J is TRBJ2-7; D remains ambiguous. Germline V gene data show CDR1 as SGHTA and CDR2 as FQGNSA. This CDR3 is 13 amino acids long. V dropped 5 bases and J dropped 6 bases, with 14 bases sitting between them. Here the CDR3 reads CASSPDDIGEQYF. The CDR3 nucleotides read TGTGCCAGCAGCCCCGACGATATTGGCGAGCAGTACTTC.

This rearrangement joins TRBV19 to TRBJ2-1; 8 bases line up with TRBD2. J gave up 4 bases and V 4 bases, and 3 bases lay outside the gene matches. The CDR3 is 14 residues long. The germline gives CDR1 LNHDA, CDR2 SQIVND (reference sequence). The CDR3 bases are TGTGCCAGTAGTAGTGCGGGGGGTTACAATGAGCAGTTCTTC. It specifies CASSSAGGYNEQFF.

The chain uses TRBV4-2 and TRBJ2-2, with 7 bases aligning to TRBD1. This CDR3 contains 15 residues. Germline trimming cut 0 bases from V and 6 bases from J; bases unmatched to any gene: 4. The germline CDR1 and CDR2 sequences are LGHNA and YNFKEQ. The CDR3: CASSQETGYAGELFF. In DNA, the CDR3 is TGTGCCAGCAGCCAAGAGACAGGGTACGCCGGGGAGCTGTTTTTT.

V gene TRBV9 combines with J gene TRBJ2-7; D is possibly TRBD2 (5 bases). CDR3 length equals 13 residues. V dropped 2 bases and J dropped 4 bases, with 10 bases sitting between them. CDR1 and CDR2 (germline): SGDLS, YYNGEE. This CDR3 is CASSVGERYEQYF. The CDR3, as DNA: TGTGCCAGCAGCGTTGGGGAGCGGTACGAGCAGTACTTC.

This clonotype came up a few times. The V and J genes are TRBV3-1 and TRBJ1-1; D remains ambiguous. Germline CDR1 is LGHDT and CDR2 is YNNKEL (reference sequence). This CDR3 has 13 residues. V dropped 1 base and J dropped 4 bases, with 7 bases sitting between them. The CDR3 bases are TGTGCCAGCAGCCAAGGGACGGGCACTGAAGCTTTCTTT. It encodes CASSQGTGTEAFF.

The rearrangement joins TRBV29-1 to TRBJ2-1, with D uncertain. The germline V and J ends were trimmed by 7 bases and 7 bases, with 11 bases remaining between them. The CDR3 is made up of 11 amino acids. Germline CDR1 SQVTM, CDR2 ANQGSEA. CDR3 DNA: TGCAGCGCCCCCATTTCGAATGAGCAGTTCTTC. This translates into CSAPISNEQFF.

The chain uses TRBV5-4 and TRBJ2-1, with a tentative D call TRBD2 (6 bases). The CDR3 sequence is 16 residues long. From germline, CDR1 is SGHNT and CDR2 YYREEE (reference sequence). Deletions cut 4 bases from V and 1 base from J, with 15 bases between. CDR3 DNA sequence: TGTGCCAGCAGCGGGGAGCCGGGACTTTCCTACAATGAGCAGTTCTTC. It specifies CASSGEPGLSYNEQFF.

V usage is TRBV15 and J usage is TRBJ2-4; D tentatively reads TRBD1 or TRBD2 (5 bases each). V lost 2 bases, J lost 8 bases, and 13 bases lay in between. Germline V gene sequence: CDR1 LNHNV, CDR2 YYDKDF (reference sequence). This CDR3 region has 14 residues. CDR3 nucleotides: TGTGCCACCAGCAGATCGGGGACCGAGGACATTCAGTACTTC. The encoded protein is CATSRSGTEDIQYF.

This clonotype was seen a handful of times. The DNA for the CDR3 is TGTGCCAGCAGTTTACCCGCCGGGGAGCAGTACTTC. It yields the protein CASSLPAGEQYF. The chain carries TRBV12-3 or TRBV12-4 and TRBJ2-7; D is ambiguous. This CDR3 comprises 12 residues. Trimming left V 2 bases short and J 7 bases short, with 9 bases between.

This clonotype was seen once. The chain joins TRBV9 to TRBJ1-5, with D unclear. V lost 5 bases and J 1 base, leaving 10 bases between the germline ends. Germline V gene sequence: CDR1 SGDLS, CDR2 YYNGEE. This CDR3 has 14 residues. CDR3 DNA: TGTGCCAGCAGTGGTGGGCTGAGCAATCAGCCCCAGCATTTT. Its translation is CASSGGLSNQPQHF.

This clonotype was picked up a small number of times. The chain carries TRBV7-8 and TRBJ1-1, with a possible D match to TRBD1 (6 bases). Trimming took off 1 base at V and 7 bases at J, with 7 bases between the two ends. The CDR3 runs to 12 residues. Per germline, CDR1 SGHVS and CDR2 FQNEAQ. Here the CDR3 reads CASSLVRGEAFF. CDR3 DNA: TGTGCCAGCAGCTTAGTCAGGGGTGAAGCTTTCTTT.

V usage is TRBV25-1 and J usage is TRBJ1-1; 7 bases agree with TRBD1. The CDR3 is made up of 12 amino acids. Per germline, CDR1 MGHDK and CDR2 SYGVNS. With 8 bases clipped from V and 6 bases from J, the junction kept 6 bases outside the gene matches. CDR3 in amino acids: CASEGTVSEAFF. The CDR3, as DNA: TGTGCCAGCGAAGGGACAGTTTCTGAAGCTTTCTTT.

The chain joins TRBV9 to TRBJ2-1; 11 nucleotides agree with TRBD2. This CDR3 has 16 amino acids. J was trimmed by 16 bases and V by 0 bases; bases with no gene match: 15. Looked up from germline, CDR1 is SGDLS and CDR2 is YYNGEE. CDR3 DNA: TGTGCCAGCAGCGTAGGACTAGCGGGATCTACAATGAGCAGTTTCTTC. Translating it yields CASSVGLAGSTMSSFF. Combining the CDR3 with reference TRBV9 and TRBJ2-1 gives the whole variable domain DSGVTQTPKHLITATGQRVTLRCSPRSGDLSVYWYQQSLDQGLQFLIQYYNGEERAKGNILERFSAQQFPDLHSELNLSSLELGDSALYFCASSVGLAGSTMSSFFGPGTRLTVL.

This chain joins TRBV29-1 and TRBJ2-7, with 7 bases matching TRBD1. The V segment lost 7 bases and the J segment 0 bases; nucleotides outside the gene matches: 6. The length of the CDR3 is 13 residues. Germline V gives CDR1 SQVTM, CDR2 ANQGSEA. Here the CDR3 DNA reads TGCAGCGCCGTACAGGGGAACTCCTACGAGCAGTACTTC. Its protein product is CSAVQGNSYEQYF.

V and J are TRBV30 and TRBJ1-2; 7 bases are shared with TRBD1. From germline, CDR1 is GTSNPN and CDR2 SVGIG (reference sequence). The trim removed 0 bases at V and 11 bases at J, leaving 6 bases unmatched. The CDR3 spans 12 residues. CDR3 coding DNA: TGTGCCTGGAGTGTACGACAGGGAAATTACACCTTC. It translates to CAWSVRQGNYTF.

The CDR3 DNA reads as TGTGCCAGCAGCGGCCCAAGAGGAGATACGCAGTATTTT. This gives the protein CASSGPRGDTQYF. The chain is built from TRBV9 and TRBJ2-3; D is ambiguous. V gave up 3 bases and J gave up 5 bases, with 10 bases separating them. Germline-derived CDR1 and CDR2 are SGDLS and YYNGEE. This CDR3 has 13 residues.

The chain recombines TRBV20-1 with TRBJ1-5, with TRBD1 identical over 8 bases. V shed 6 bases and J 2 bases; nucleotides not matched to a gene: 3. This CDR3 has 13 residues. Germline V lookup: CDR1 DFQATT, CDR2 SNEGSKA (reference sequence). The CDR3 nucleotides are TGCAGTGCCCCGACAGGGGGCAATCAGCCCCAGCATTTT. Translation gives CSAPTGGNQPQHF.

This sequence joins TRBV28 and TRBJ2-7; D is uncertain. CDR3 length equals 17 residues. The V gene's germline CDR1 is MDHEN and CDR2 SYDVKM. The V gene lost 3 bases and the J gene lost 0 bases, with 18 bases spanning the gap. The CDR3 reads CASSFWSSAGSSYEQYF. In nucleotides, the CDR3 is TGTGCCAGCAGTTTTTGGTCTAGTGCCGGCAGCTCCTACGAGCAGTACTTC.

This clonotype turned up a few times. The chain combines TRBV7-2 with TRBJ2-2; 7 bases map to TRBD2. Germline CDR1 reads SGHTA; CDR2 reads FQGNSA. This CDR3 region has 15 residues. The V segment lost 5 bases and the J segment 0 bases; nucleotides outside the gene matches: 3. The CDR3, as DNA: TGTGCCAGCAGCCCGGGACTAACGAACACCGGGGAGCTGTTTTTT. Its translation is CASSPGLTNTGELFF.

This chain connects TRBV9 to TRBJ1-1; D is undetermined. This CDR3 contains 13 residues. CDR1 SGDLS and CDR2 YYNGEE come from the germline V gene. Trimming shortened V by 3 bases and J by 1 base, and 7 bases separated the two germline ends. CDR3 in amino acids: CASSGGGNTEAFF. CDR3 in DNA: TGTGCCAGCAGCGGGGGTGGGAACACTGAAGCTTTCTTT.

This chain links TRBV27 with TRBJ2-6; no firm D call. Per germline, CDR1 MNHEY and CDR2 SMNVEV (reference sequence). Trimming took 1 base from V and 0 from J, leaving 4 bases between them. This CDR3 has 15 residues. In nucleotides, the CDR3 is TGTGCCAGCAGTTTATTCAGCTCTGGGGCCAACGTCCTGACTTTC. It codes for CASSLFSSGANVLTF.

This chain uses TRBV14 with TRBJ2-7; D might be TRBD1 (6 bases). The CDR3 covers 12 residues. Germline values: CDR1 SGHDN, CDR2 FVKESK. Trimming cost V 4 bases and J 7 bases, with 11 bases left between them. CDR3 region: CASSPRGGEQYV. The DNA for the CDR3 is TGTGCCAGCAGCCCCAGGGGTGGAGAGCAGTACGTC.

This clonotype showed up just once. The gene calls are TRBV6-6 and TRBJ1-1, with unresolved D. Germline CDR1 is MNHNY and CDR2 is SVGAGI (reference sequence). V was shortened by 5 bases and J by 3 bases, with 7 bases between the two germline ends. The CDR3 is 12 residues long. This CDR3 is CASSQTHTEAFF. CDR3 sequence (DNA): TGTGCCAGCAGTCAGACCCACACTGAAGCTTTCTTT.

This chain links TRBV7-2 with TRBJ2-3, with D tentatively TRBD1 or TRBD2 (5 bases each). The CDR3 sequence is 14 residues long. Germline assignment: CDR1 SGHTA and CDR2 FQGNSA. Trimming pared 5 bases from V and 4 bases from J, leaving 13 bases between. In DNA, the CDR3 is TGTGCCAGCAGCCCCTACCTGGGACCAGATACGCAGTATTTT. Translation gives CASSPYLGPDTQYF. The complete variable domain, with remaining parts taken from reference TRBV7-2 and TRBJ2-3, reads GAGVSQSPSNKVTEKGKDVELRCDPISGHTALYWYRQSLGQGLEFLIYFQGNSAPDKSGLPSDRFSAERTGGSVSTLTIQRTQQEDSAVYLCASSPYLGPDTQYFGPGTRLTVL.

The CDR3 loop reads CASSVGGETGELFF. The CDR3 nucleotides are TGTGCCAGCAGCGTAGGGGGTGAGACCGGGGAGCTGTTTTTT. The gene calls are TRBV9 and TRBJ2-2, with D unclear. The germline gives CDR1 SGDLS, CDR2 YYNGEE. V was pared by 0 bases and J by 5 bases, with 8 bases between. CDR3 size: 14 residues.